Below, 16 T cell receptor beta chains from the same sample are listed, as sequenced in a study of CD8 T cells in Susac syndrome. Random hexamers served to reverse transcribe about 0.45 to 1 ug RNA. TCRdb re-derived calls from the immunoSEQ multiplex PCR reads in MiXCR, one entry per CDR3 protein. Of more than 70,000 distinct CDR3 sequences in the sample, approximately 92% were seen once. The source material was CD8+ T cells from PBMCs. The receptors come from a human donor in good health.

The rearrangement links TRBV29-1 to TRBJ1-1, with unresolved D. Germline loops: CDR1 SQVTM, CDR2 ANQGSEA. The CDR3 runs to 11 residues. Trimming removed 3 bases from V and 3 bases from J, with 5 bases in between. The CDR3 region is CSVDRYTEAFF. The CDR3, as DNA: TGCAGCGTTGACAGATACACTGAAGCTTTCTTT. Filled out from reference TRBV29-1 and TRBJ1-1, the complete variable domain reads SAVISQKPSRDICQRGTSLTIQCQVDSQVTMMFWYRQQPGQSLTLIATANQGSEATYESGFVIDKFPISRPNLTFSTLTVSNMSPEDSSIYLCSVDRYTEAFFGQGTRLTVV.

This chain links TRBV30 with TRBJ2-1; 8 nucleotides line up with TRBD2. Per germline, CDR1 GTSNPN and CDR2 SVGIG (reference sequence). The CDR3 runs to 14 residues. J gave up 6 bases and V 6 bases, and 10 bases lay outside the gene matches. CDR3 in amino acids: CACMGLELSNEQFF. CDR3 DNA sequence: TGTGCCTGTATGGGACTAGAGCTCTCCAATGAGCAGTTCTTC.

The V and J genes are TRBV20-1 and TRBJ2-7; weak D call: TRBD1 (5 bases). CDR1 is DFQATT, CDR2 SNEGSKA, per germline (reference sequence). V lost 3 bases to trimming and J lost 2 bases, with 14 bases between them. The CDR3 extends over 14 amino acids. The CDR3 is CSASLGRVTYEQYF. CDR3 in DNA: TGCAGTGCTAGTCTTGGCAGGGTAACCTACGAGCAGTACTTC.

The chain combines TRBV29-1 with TRBJ1-3; D unclear. Germline CDR1 SQVTM, CDR2 ANQGSEA. V was pared by 2 bases and J by 0 bases, with 11 bases between. The CDR3 contains 15 residues. This CDR3 reads CSVESGLSSGNTIYF. For the CDR3, the DNA is TGCAGCGTTGAAAGTGGCCTGAGCTCTGGAAACACCATATATTTT.

This sequence joins TRBV3-1 and TRBJ2-3, with 9 bases matching TRBD2. The germline CDR1 and CDR2 sequences are LGHDT and YNNKEL (reference sequence). The V and J ends lost 1 base and 3 bases, in that order; junction bases with no gene match: 2. This CDR3 region has 15 residues. CDR3 residues: CASSQGGGATDTQYF. CDR3 coding DNA: TGTGCCAGCAGCCAAGGCGGGGGGGCGACAGATACGCAGTATTTT.

The chain couples TRBV20-1 to TRBJ2-5; TRBD2 matches at 8 bases. The length of the CDR3 is 16 residues. V lost 0 bases and J lost 4; bases outside the gene matches: 10. Germline assignment: CDR1 DFQATT and CDR2 SNEGSKA (reference sequence). CDR3 sequence (DNA): TGCAGTGCTAGAGAGGTCCCGGGACTAGGTTTAGAGACCCAGTACTTC. It yields the protein CSAREVPGLGLETQYF.

The rearrangement links TRBV7-2 to TRBJ1-5, with no clear D. The germline V gene encodes CDR1 SGHTA and CDR2 FQGNSA. Trimming cost V 1 base and J 0 bases, with 13 bases left between them. CDR3 length: 17 residues. DNA of the CDR3: TGTGCCAGCAGCTTAGGAGCCTGGTCCTATAGCAATCAGCCCCAGCATTTT. Protein sequence: CASSLGAWSYSNQPQHF.

The chain is built from TRBV7-8 and TRBJ1-1, with 7 bases that match TRBD1. This CDR3 region has 14 residues. Germline values: CDR1 SGHVS, CDR2 FQNEAQ. V shed 5 bases and J 6 bases; nucleotides not matched to a gene: 9. The CDR3 reads CASSQYRGWAEAFF. In nucleotides, the CDR3 is TGTGCCAGCAGCCAATACAGGGGTTGGGCTGAAGCTTTCTTT.

This CDR3 reads CSVGDPLGGELFF. CDR3 coding DNA: TGCAGCGTTGGGGATCCCTTAGGTGGGGAGCTGTTTTTT. The rearrangement joins TRBV29-1 to TRBJ2-2; no firm D call. V lost 4 bases and J lost 8, with 14 bases in between. CDR1 is SQVTM and CDR2 is ANQGSEA in the germline V gene. This CDR3 region has 13 residues.

The chain links TRBV19 to TRBJ2-1; D gene ambiguous. Germline CDR1 LNHDA, CDR2 SQIVND (reference sequence). The CDR3 has 13 amino acids. Trimming took 7 bases from V and 9 from J, leaving 16 bases between them. CDR3 protein: CASIGSSDGEQFF. The CDR3 DNA is TGTGCCAGTATAGGGTCGAGCGATGGTGAGCAGTTCTTC.

In this sample, this clonotype turned up once. In DNA form, the CDR3 reads TGTGCCAGCAGCTTTTTCGCGGGGGATCAAGAGACCCAGTACTTC. Translation gives CASSFFAGDQETQYF. The V gene is TRBV11-2, the J gene TRBJ2-5; 7 nucleotides line up with TRBD2. The V segment lost 3 bases and the J segment 2 bases; nucleotides outside the gene matches: 6. Germline loops: CDR1 SGHAT, CDR2 FQNNGV. The CDR3 has 15 amino acids.

The chain has TRBV29-1 and TRBJ1-2; 9 bases are a match to TRBD1. This CDR3 is 12 amino acids long. The ends lost 7 bases at V and 6 bases at J; junction bases unmatched: 6. CDR1 is SQVTM, CDR2 ANQGSEA, per germline. CDR3 DNA sequence: TGCAGCGCCAGCCGGGACAGGGATGGCTACACCTTC. This codes for CSASRDRDGYTF.

On this clonotype: The junction shows a germline mismatch at one end, possibly a read error. The chain links TRBV30 to TRBJ1-6; no clear D gene. This CDR3 is built from 15 residues. Germline CDR1 is GTSNPN and CDR2 is SVGIG (reference sequence). CDR3 protein: CARSVGQLDNSPLHF. Here the CDR3 DNA reads TGTGCCCGGAGTGTAGGCCAGTTAGATAATTCACCCCTCCACTTT.

The chain couples TRBV5-1 to TRBJ2-2; D assignment may be TRBD1 or TRBD2 (5 bases each). CDR1 and CDR2 from the germline V gene are SGHRS and YFSETQ. The CDR3 consists of 14 residues. The V end was cut by 3 bases, the J end by 10 bases, with 16 bases between. The CDR3 nucleotides are TGCGCCAGCAGCTCCCGACGTGGGACGGAGGAGCTGTTTTTT. Translating it yields CASSSRRGTEELFF.

This chain uses TRBV5-4 with TRBJ2-3, with TRBD1 as a possible D gene (6 bases). The CDR3 spans 14 residues. Trimming cost V 4 bases and J 4 bases, with 13 bases left between them. Germline V gene data show CDR1 as SGHNT and CDR2 as YYREEE (reference sequence). The CDR3 here is CASSERTGSDTQYF. The DNA for the CDR3 is TGTGCCAGCAGCGAACGCACAGGGTCAGATACGCAGTATTTT. The variable domain in full, completed from reference TRBV5-4 and TRBJ2-3, reads ETGVTQSPTHLIKTRGQQVTLRCSSQSGHNTVSWYQQALGQGPQFIFQYYREEENGRGNFPPRFSGLQFPNYSSELNVNALELDDSALYLCASSERTGSDTQYFGPGTRLTVL.

The chain carries TRBV9 and TRBJ2-7; D is unclear. The germline gives CDR1 SGDLS, CDR2 YYNGEE. V was pared by 4 bases and J by 9 bases, with 2 bases between. This CDR3 contains 8 residues. CDR3 sequence: CASSTQYF. The CDR3 DNA sequence: TGTGCCAGCAGCACGCAGTACTTC.